This T cell receptor (beta chain) was captured by sequencing in a study of PD-1 blockade in classical Hodgkin lymphoma. Study outcomes and limitations: Unlike CD8+ TCR diversity, which did not rise significantly by C4D1, CD4+ TCR diversity did.

Repertoires were generated with immunoSEQ multiplex PCR, while TCRdb's copy carries only in-frame clones and drops some. Among 6,600 or so clones listed, more than 70% were seen once. This CDR3 region has 11 residues. From germline, CDR1 is SGHDT and CDR2 YYEEEE. V was shortened by 4 bases and J by 4 bases, with 5 bases between the two germline ends. Points on this clone: The antigen remains undetermined.

Regarding time point: cycle 4 day 1 (C4D1), after 5 to 7 weeks of nivolumab. Each patient relapsed following autologous stem cell transplantation, and prior brentuximab vedotin exposure differed. Complete response, partial response or progressive disease constituted the best responses recorded. The chain uses TRBV5-6 and TRBJ2-5; the D is unclear. Sequenced here: peripheral blood mononuclear cells (PBMCs), sampled before the fourth cycle of nivolumab. The origin of this receptor is a human donor with classical Hodgkin lymphoma. CDR3 sequence: CASSLLETQYF. Here the CDR3 DNA reads TGTGCCAGCAGCCTCCTAGAGACCCAGTACTTC.